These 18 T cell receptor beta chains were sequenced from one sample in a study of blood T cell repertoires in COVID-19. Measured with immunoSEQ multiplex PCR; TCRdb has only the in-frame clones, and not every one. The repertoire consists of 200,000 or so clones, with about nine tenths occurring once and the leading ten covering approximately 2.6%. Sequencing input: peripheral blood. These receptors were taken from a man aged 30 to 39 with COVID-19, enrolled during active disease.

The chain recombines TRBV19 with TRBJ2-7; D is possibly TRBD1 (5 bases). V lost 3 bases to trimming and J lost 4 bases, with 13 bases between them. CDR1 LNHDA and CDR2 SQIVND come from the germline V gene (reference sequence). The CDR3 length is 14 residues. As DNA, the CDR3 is TGTGCCAGTAGTATGGGCTTAGGGGCATACGAGCAGTACTTC. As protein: CASSMGLGAYEQYF. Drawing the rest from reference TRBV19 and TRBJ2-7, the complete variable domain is DGGITQSPKYLFRKEGQNVTLSCEQNLNHDAMYWYRQDPGQGLRLIYYSQIVNDFQKGDIAEGYSVSREKKESFPLTVTSAQKNPTAFYLCASSMGLGAYEQYFGPGTRLTVT.

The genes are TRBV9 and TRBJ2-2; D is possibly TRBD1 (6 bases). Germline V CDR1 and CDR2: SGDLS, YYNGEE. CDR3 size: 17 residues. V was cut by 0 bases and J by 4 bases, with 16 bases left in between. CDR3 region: CASSVATDGTLTGELFF. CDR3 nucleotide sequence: TGTGCCAGCAGCGTAGCTACTGATGGGACACTCACCGGGGAGCTGTTTTTT.

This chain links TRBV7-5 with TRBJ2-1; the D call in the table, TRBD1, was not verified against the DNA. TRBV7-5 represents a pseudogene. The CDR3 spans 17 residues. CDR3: CARSLAPGTGGYNEQFF. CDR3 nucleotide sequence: TGTGCCAGATCACTTGCCCCGGGGACAGGGGGATACAATGAGCAGTTCTTC.

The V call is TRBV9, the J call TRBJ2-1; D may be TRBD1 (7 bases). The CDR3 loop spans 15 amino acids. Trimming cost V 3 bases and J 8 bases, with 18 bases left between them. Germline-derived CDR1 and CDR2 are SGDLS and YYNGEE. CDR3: CASSARQGGGDEQFF. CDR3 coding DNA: TGTGCCAGCAGCGCCCGACAGGGAGGTGGGGATGAGCAGTTCTTC.

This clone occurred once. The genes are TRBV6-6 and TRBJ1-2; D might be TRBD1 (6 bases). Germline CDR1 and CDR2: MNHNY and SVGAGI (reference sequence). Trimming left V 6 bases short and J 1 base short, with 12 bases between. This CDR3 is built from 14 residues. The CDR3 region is CASRPAGVNYGYTF. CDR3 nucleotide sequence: TGTGCCAGCAGACCTGCAGGGGTTAACTATGGCTACACCTTC.

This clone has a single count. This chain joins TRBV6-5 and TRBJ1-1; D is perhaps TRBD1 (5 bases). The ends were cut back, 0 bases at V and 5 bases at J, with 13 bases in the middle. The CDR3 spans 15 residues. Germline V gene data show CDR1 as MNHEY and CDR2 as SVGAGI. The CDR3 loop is CASSYSARVGTEAFF. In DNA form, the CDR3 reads TGTGCCAGCAGTTACTCGGCCAGGGTAGGGACTGAAGCTTTCTTT.

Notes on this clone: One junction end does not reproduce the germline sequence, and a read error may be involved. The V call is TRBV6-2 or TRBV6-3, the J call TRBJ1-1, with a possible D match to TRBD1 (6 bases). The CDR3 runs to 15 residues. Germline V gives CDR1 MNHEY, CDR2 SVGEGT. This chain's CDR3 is CASSPRGRVGAEAFF. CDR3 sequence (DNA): TGCGCCAGCAGCCCCAGGGGCAGGGTAGGAGCTGAAGCTTTCTTT.

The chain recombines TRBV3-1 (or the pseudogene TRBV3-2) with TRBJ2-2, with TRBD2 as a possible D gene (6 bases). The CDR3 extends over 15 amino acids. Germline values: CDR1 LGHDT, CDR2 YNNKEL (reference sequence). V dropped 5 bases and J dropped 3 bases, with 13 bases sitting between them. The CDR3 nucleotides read TGTGCCAGCAGCACTCAAGGAGGGGACACCGGGGAGCTGTTTTTT. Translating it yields CASSTQGGDTGELFF.

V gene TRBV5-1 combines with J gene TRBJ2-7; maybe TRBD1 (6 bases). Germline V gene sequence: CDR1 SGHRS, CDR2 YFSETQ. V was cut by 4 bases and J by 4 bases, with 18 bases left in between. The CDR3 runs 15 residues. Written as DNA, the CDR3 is TGCGCCAGCAGCGATACAGGACAGCTTATGTACGAGCAGTACTTC. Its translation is CASSDTGQLMYEQYF.

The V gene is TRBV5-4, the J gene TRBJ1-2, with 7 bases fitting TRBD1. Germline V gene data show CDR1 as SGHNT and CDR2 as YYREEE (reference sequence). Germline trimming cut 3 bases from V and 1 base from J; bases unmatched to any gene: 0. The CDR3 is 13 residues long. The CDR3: CASSYRGNYGYTF. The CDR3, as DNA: TGTGCCAGCAGCTACAGGGGTAACTATGGCTACACCTTC.

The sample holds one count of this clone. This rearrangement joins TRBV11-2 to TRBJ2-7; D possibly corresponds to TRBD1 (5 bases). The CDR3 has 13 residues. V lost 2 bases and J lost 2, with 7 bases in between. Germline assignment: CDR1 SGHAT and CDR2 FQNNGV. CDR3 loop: CASSLSRAYEQYF. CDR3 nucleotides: TGTGCCAGCAGCTTAAGCAGGGCCTACGAGCAGTACTTC.

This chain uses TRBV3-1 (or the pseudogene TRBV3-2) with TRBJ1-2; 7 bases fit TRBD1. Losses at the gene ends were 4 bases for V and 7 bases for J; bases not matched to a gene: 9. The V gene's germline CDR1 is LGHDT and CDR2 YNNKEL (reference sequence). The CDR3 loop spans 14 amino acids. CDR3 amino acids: CASSLGTDGIGYTF. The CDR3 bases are TGTGCCAGCAGCCTCGGGACAGATGGGATTGGCTACACCTTC.

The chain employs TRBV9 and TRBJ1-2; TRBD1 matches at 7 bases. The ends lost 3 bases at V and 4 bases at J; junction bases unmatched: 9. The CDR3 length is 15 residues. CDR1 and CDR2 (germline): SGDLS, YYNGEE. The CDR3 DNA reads TGTGCCAGCAGCGCAACCGGGACAGACCGCTATGGCTACACCTTC. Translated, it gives CASSATGTDRYGYTF.

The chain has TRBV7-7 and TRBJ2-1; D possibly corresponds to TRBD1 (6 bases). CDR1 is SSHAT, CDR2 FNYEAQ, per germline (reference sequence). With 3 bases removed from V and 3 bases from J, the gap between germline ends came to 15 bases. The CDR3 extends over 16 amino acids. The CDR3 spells CASSLSSAGDYNEQFF. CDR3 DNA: TGTGCCAGCAGCTTGTCGAGCGCAGGGGACTACAATGAGCAGTTCTTC. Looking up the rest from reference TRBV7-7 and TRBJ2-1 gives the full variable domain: GAGVSQSPRYKVTKRGQDVTLRCDPISSHATLYWYQQALGQGPEFLTYFNYEAQPDKSGLPSDRFSAERPEGSISTLTIQRTEQRDSAMYRCASSLSSAGDYNEQFFGPGTRLTVL.

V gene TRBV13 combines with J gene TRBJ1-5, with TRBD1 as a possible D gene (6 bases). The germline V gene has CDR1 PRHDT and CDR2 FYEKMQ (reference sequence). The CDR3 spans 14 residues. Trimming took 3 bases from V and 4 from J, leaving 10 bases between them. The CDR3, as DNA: TGTGCCAGCAGCTTCGGGACACCAAATCAGCCCCAGCATTTT. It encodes CASSFGTPNQPQHF.

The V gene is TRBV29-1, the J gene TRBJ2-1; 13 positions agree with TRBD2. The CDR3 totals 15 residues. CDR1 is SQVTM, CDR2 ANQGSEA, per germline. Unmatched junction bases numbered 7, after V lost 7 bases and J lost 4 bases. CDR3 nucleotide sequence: TGCAGCGCTCGGACTAGCGGGGGTGCGTACAATGAGCAGTTCTTC. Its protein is CSARTSGGAYNEQFF.

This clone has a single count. CDR3 in DNA: TGTGCCAGCAGTTTAAAGCGGGAGGGCGAGTTCTTC. Its protein is CASSLKREGEFF. V gene TRBV28 combines with J gene TRBJ2-1; 10 bases agree with TRBD2. The CDR3 contains 12 residues. With V trimmed by 2 bases and J by 14 bases, 3 bases remained unmatched. Germline V gene data show CDR1 as MDHEN and CDR2 as SYDVKM. Full variable domain (remainder filled in from reference TRBV28 and TRBJ2-1): DVKVTQSSRYLVKRTGEKVFLECVQDMDHENMFWYRQDPGLGLRLIYFSYDVKMKEKGDIPEGYSVSREKKERFSLILESASTNQTSMYLCASSLKREGEFFGPGTRLTVL.

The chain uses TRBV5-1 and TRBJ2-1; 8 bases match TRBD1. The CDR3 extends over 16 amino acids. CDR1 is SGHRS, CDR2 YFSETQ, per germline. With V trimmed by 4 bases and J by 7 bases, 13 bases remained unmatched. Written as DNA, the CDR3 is TGCGCCAGCAGCCGCAGGGGGCTGGCTAAAGTAAATGAGCAGTTCTTC. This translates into CASSRRGLAKVNEQFF.